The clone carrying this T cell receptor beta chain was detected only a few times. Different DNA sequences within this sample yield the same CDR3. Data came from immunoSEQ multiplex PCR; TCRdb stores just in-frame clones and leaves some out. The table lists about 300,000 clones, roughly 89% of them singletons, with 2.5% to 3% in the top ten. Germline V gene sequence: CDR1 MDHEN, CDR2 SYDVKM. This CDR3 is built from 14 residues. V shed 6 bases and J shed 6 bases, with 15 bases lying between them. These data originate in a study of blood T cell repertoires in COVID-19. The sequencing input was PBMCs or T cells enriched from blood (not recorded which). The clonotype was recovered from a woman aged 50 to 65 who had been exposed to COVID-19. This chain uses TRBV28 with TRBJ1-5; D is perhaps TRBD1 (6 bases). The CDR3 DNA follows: TGTGCCAGCAGGGGAGGGGGTACAGGTCAGCCCCAGCATTTT. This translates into CASRGGGTGQPQHF.